This paragraph reports one T cell receptor beta chain. Its cognate antigen is unknown. The sample originates from a study of T-cell reconstitution after alpha-beta-depleted transplantation in children. Germline V gene lookup returns CDR1 MGHDK and CDR2 SYGVNS. The CDR3 contains 15 residues. V dropped 4 bases and J dropped 5 bases, with 18 bases sitting between them. TCRbeta library construction was performed incorporating unique molecular identifiers. TCRdb re-called the PCR reads through MiXCR, storing one row per CDR3 protein. The profile shows 700,000 to 950,000 distinct CDR3 sequences, about 16% of them singletons. Whole-study results and caveats: Expanded graft clones, several hundred of them, were reportedly the source of alpha-beta T cells about two months after transplant. The authors attributed T-cell counts and diversity one year after transplant mostly to newly produced T cells. Surviving recipient cells, namely T cells and thymic progenitors, were the source of high day-60 TCRbeta diversity in some patients.

Sequences were derived from PBMCs, mostly from graft donor cells, sampled 360 days after TCRalphabeta/CD19-depleted stem cell transplant. This clonotype was obtained from a male patient younger than 18 who had a stem cell transplant for acute lymphoblastic leukemia, so the T cells may come from the graft donor. The chain combines TRBV25-1 with TRBJ2-7, with D perhaps matching TRBD1 (6 bases). The CDR3 loop is CASSVDSMHGNEQYF. The CDR3 DNA sequence: TGTGCCAGCAGTGTGGACAGTATGCATGGGAACGAGCAGTACTTC.